Following are 12 T cell receptor beta chains from one sample sequenced in a study of vaccination and CD4 T cells after COVID-19. What these receptors recognize is not known. Specified treatment: approximately 9-day PBMC culture with coronavirus spike peptide pools or control peptides (ViraFEST assay). Cultured CD4+ T cell DNA was sequenced using the Oncomine TCR Beta short-read assay. In TCRdb, the PCR reads were re-called with MiXCR into one record per CDR3 protein. The sample consists of some 14,000 distinct CDR3 sequences, under 40% of them appearing once. Sequenced input: CD4+ T cells from blood, cultured in vitro. These receptors were obtained from a human donor who had recovered from COVID-19.

The chain links TRBV28 to TRBJ2-7; TRBD1 agrees at 7 bases. The CDR3 loop spans 12 amino acids. Trimming at V came to 6 bases and at J to 9 bases, leaving 8 bases not matched to a gene. Germline V gives CDR1 MDHEN, CDR2 SYDVKM. The CDR3 bases are TGTGCCAGCAGCCCTCACAGGGGTGGGCAGTACTTC. Translated, it gives CASSPHRGGQYF.

The chain has TRBV27 and TRBJ2-1; 11 bases are shared with TRBD2. Trimming took 4 bases from V and 2 from J; bases not matched to a gene: 13. The CDR3 has 19 residues. Looked up from germline, CDR1 is MNHEY and CDR2 is SMNVEV (reference sequence). CDR3 in DNA: TGTGCCAGCAGTTGGGGAGTCGGCAATAGCGGGAGGGCCTACAATGAGCAGTTCTTC. Translated: CASSWGVGNSGRAYNEQFF.

This clonotype was detected only a few times. The V and J genes are TRBV20-1 and TRBJ2-1; no definite D call. V lost 3 bases, J lost 4 bases, and 19 bases lay in between. The V gene's germline CDR1 is DFQATT and CDR2 SNEGSKA (reference sequence). CDR3 length equals 16 residues. Here the CDR3 reads CSARRYLGIRYNEQFF. Written as DNA, the CDR3 is TGCAGTGCTAGGAGATATCTAGGGATAAGGTACAATGAGCAGTTCTTC.

J is TRBJ2-7 and V is TRBV20-1; 10 nucleotides match TRBD2. CDR1 DFQATT and CDR2 SNEGSKA come from the germline V gene (reference sequence). The V and J ends lost 2 bases and 1 base, in that order; junction bases with no gene match: 5. The CDR3 extends over 15 amino acids. DNA for the CDR3: TGCAGTGCTAGATCGGCTAGCGGGAGATCCTACGAGCAGTACTTC. Its translation is CSARSASGRSYEQYF.

The chain has TRBV20-1 and TRBJ2-2, with 12 nucleotides matching TRBD2. The CDR3 is 14 residues long. V gave up 5 bases and J gave up 6 bases; unmatched junction bases: 4. Germline assignment: CDR1 DFQATT and CDR2 SNEGSKA (reference sequence). CDR3 sequence reads: CSAGGLAGSGELFF. The CDR3 bases are TGCAGTGCTGGAGGACTAGCGGGATCCGGGGAGCTGTTTTTT.

The chain uses TRBV20-1 and TRBJ2-7, with 7 bases matching TRBD2. V gave up 3 bases and J gave up 4 bases; unmatched junction bases: 12. Germline loops: CDR1 DFQATT, CDR2 SNEGSKA (reference sequence). This CDR3 is built from 15 residues. CDR3 sequence (DNA): TGCAGTGCTAGTAGAGATCACGGGAGGAATTACGAGCAGTACTTC. Translated: CSASRDHGRNYEQYF.

This clonotype was detected a few times. The chain uses TRBV7-3 and TRBJ2-4; 10 positions agree with TRBD2. V trimming: 6 bases; J trimming: 7 bases; junction bases outside the gene matches: 15. Germline CDR1 SGHTA, CDR2 FQGTGA. The CDR3 loop spans 17 amino acids. The CDR3 spells CASSSGLAARGENIQYF. In DNA, the CDR3 is TGTGCCAGCAGTTCAGGACTAGCGGCCAGAGGGGAGAACATTCAGTACTTC.

The rearrangement joins TRBV7-3 to TRBJ2-3; D not certain. V lost 1 base to trimming and J lost 4 bases, with 9 bases between them. Per the germline V gene, CDR1 is SGHTA and CDR2 is FQGTGA. The CDR3 is 14 amino acids. CDR3 in amino acids: CASSLRSAPDTQYF. CDR3 sequence (DNA): TGTGCCAGCAGCTTAAGATCAGCCCCAGATACGCAGTATTTT.

This clonotype was counted a single time. The genes are TRBV7-9 and TRBJ2-7; no definite D call. The V end lost 5 bases, the J end lost 5 bases, and 10 bases lay between the germline ends. Germline CDR1 is SEHNR and CDR2 is FQNEAQ (reference sequence). There are 12 residues in the CDR3. Here the CDR3 reads CASSPLVDEQYF. For the CDR3, the DNA is TGTGCCAGCAGCCCACTGGTTGACGAGCAGTACTTC.

This clonotype was seen a single time. This chain connects TRBV18 to TRBJ2-7, with D possibly being TRBD1 or TRBD2 (5 bases each). The CDR3 runs to 16 residues. V was shortened by 1 base and J by 1 base, with 14 bases between the two germline ends. From germline, CDR1 is KGHSH and CDR2 LQKENI. In DNA form, the CDR3 reads TGTGCCAGCTCACCACTACCAGGGAGTCAGTCCTACGAGCAGTACTTC. Amino acids: CASSPLPGSQSYEQYF.

This clonotype was seen only a few times. The chain recombines TRBV6-1 with TRBJ2-1; 7 bases are a match to TRBD1. CDR3 size: 13 residues. The junction had 5 bases not matched to a gene; V was cut back by 4 bases and J by 8 bases. Germline CDR1 MNHNS, CDR2 SASEGT. The CDR3 region is CASSADRVDEQFF. CDR3 nucleotide sequence: TGTGCCAGCAGTGCTGACAGGGTCGATGAGCAGTTCTTC.

This clonotype came up a few times. The CDR3 protein is CASSDRGGADTQYF. CDR3 DNA: TGTGCCAGTAGCGACAGGGGAGGGGCAGATACGCAGTATTTT. The chain couples TRBV19 to TRBJ2-3, with TRBD1 as a possible D gene (8 bases). The CDR3 has 14 residues. In germline, CDR1 is LNHDA, CDR2 SQIVND (reference sequence). The ends were cut back, 6 bases at V and 4 bases at J, with 14 bases in the middle.